These 15 T cell receptor beta chains were sequenced from one sample in a study of T cells in Graves' hyperthyroidism and ophthalmopathy. Regions amplified from RNA transcripts were the TCR beta CDR3 regions. A set of HTBI primers served as the primers for a first-round RT-PCR of the TCR CDR3. Each CDR3 protein is one row after TCRdb ran MiXCR on the multiplex PCR reads. Of 270,000 or so distinct CDR3 sequences listed, 20% to 25% are singletons. The specimen was blood. The receptors were sampled from a man in his forties with Graves' hyperthyroidism that later progressed to Graves' ophthalmopathy.

This clonotype has ten or more counts. The genes are TRBV2 and TRBJ2-7, with D maybe TRBD2 (6 bases). Trimming shortened V by 4 bases and J by 3 bases, and 16 bases separated the two germline ends. The CDR3 spans 15 residues. CDR1 and CDR2 from the germline V gene are SNHLY and FYNNEI. CDR3 DNA sequence: TGTGCCAGCAGTGGGGGGGTGGGAGCCTTCTACGAGCAGTACTTC. Its translation: CASSGGVGAFYEQYF.

The sample holds many counts of this clonotype. The chain carries TRBV28 and TRBJ2-4; D is unresolved. V lost 7 bases and J 8 bases, leaving 15 bases between the germline ends. CDR1 is MDHEN and CDR2 is SYDVKM in the germline V gene. The CDR3 is 13 residues long. CDR3: CASNGNYPDIQYF. For the CDR3, the DNA is TGTGCCAGCAATGGGAACTACCCGGACATTCAGTACTTC.

This clonotype was observed many times. The chain combines TRBV6-5 with TRBJ1-5, with D hard to call. V dropped 4 bases and J dropped 4 bases, with 5 bases sitting between them. This CDR3 contains 12 residues. Germline CDR1 is MNHEY and CDR2 is SVGAGI. The CDR3 nucleotides are TGTGCCAGCAGTTCCAGGAATCAGCCCCAGCATTTT. It specifies CASSSRNQPQHF.

This clonotype occurred many times. The chain is built from TRBV5-6 and TRBJ2-7, with a weak D call TRBD1 (6 bases). This CDR3 comprises 14 residues. The germline gives CDR1 SGHDT, CDR2 YYEEEE. Trimming stripped 4 bases from V and 3 bases from J, with 14 bases between. In DNA form, the CDR3 reads TGTGCCAGCAGCCCGGACAGAGACGGCTACGAGCAGTACTTC. Its translation is CASSPDRDGYEQYF.

The V and J genes are TRBV2 and TRBJ2-5; D tentatively reads TRBD1 or TRBD2 (5 bases each). V was cut by 10 bases and J by 3 bases, with 15 bases left in between. Germline CDR1 reads SNHLY; CDR2 reads FYNNEI. This CDR3 spans 13 amino acids. The DNA for the CDR3 is TGTGCCACCCGCGAACGAGGGGAAGAGACCCAGTACTTC. Amino acid sequence: CATRERGEETQYF.

This clonotype was observed many times. The gene calls are TRBV30 and TRBJ2-2; D is perhaps TRBD1 (6 bases). Trimming took off 5 bases at V and 4 bases at J, with 14 bases between the two ends. The CDR3 extends over 14 amino acids. CDR1 is GTSNPN and CDR2 is SVGIG in the germline V gene (reference sequence). The CDR3 protein is CAWAGTYGTGELFF. The CDR3 DNA sequence: TGTGCCTGGGCCGGGACATATGGCACCGGGGAGCTGTTTTTT. Filled out from reference TRBV30 and TRBJ2-2, the complete variable domain reads SQTIHQWPATLVQPVGSPLSLECTVEGTSNPNLYWYRQAAGRGLQLLFYSVGIGQISSEVPQNLSASRPQDRQFILSSKKLLLSDSGFYLCAWAGTYGTGELFFGEGSRLTVL.

J is TRBJ1-1 and V is TRBV7-2; possibly TRBD1 for D (6 bases). This CDR3 is 14 amino acids long. Trimming pared 4 bases from V and 1 base from J, leaving 10 bases between. The germline gives CDR1 SGHTA, CDR2 FQGNSA. CDR3 residues: CASSSEGGNTEAFF. The CDR3, as DNA: TGTGCCAGCAGCTCCGAGGGGGGGAACACTGAAGCTTTCTTT.

This clonotype occurred many times. The chain's CDR3 is CASSLRDRNTEAFF. The CDR3 coding sequence is TGTGCCAGCAGTTTACGGGACAGGAACACTGAAGCTTTCTTT. This chain joins TRBV28 and TRBJ1-1, with 7 bases matching TRBD1. V dropped 2 bases and J dropped 1; count of bases not matched to a gene: 1. Germline CDR1 MDHEN, CDR2 SYDVKM. This CDR3 has 14 amino acids. Supplemented by reference TRBV28 and TRBJ1-1, the full variable domain reads DVKVTQSSRYLVKRTGEKVFLECVQDMDHENMFWYRQDPGLGLRLIYFSYDVKMKEKGDIPEGYSVSREKKERFSLILESASTNQTSMYLCASSLRDRNTEAFFGQGTRLTVV.

J is TRBJ2-5 and V is TRBV20-1; 12 bases are shared with TRBD2. CDR3 length equals 16 residues. V gave up 5 bases and J gave up 1 base; unmatched junction bases: 8. CDR1 is DFQATT and CDR2 is SNEGSKA in the germline V gene (reference sequence). The CDR3, as DNA: TGCAGTGCTGGGTCCGGACTAGCGGGGACCCAAGAGACCCAGTACTTC. Amino acid sequence: CSAGSGLAGTQETQYF.

The sample holds many counts of this clonotype. The rearrangement joins TRBV2 to TRBJ1-6; 7 nucleotides line up with TRBD1. The CDR3 consists of 14 residues. Germline CDR1 reads SNHLY; CDR2 reads FYNNEI. The V gene end was trimmed by 7 bases and the J gene end by 9 bases; junction bases not matched to a gene: 9. CDR3 sequence: CASKMTGPTSPLHF. The CDR3 nucleotides are TGTGCCAGCAAGATGACAGGGCCCACTTCACCCCTCCACTTT.

This clonotype has at least ten counts. The rearrangement joins TRBV12-3 or TRBV12-4 to TRBJ1-2; TRBD1 matches at 9 bases. The CDR3 totals 16 residues. Trimming removed 6 bases from V and 5 bases from J; junction bases left unmatched: 13. The CDR3 nucleotides read TGTGCCAGCAGGGGGGGGACAGGGAAGACTCTTTATGGCTACACCTTC. As protein: CASRGGTGKTLYGYTF.

This sequence joins TRBV12-3 or TRBV12-4 and TRBJ2-7; TRBD2 agrees at 9 bases. The CDR3 is 16 residues long. V trimming: 6 bases; J trimming: 2 bases; junction bases outside the gene matches: 11. DNA for the CDR3: TGTGCCAGCAGCGGTCCTGCTAGCGGGGCCCCCTACGAGCAGTACTTC. Protein product: CASSGPASGAPYEQYF.

This clonotype was counted ten times or more. This rearrangement joins TRBV5-1 to TRBJ2-7; possibly TRBD1 or TRBD2 for D (6 bases each). Germline V lookup: CDR1 SGHRS, CDR2 YFSETQ. The CDR3 is 13 residues long. Between the trimmed V and J ends, which lost 4 bases and 7 bases, there was a span of 15 bases. The CDR3 loop is CASSQTQGLEQYF. The CDR3 DNA sequence: TGCGCCAGCAGCCAAACACAGGGACTTGAGCAGTACTTC.

V usage is TRBV11-2 and J usage is TRBJ2-2, with D possibly being TRBD1 (6 bases). Germline V gene data show CDR1 as SGHAT and CDR2 as FQNNGV. Trimming took 0 bases from V and 2 from J, leaving 10 bases between them. The CDR3 consists of 16 residues. CDR3 region: CASSLDGTRNTGELFF. Written as DNA, the CDR3 is TGTGCCAGCAGCTTAGACGGGACACGAAACACCGGGGAGCTGTTTTTT. Variable domain in full (rest from reference TRBV11-2 and TRBJ2-2): EAGVAQSPRYKIIEKRQSVAFWCNPISGHATLYWYQQILGQGPKLLIQFQNNGVVDDSQLPKDRFSAERLKGVDSTLKIQPAKLEDSAVYLCASSLDGTRNTGELFFGEGSRLTVL.

The sample holds many counts of this clonotype. The V gene is TRBV6-2 or TRBV6-3, the J gene TRBJ2-1; TRBD1 or TRBD2 may be the D gene (5 bases each). The CDR3 length is 16 residues. Germline assignment: CDR1 MNHEY and CDR2 SVGEGT. Trimming removed 2 bases at V and 0 bases at J, with 11 bases between. The CDR3 protein is CASSYVGTSSYNEQFF. CDR3 nucleotide sequence: TGTGCCAGCAGTTACGTCGGGACGAGCTCCTACAATGAGCAGTTCTTC.